What follows describes a single TCR beta chain. This record belongs to a study of blood T cell repertoires in COVID-19. Study details: Acute-phase and convalescent COVID-19 samples originated in the United States, Italy and Spain. Sample material is recorded as cDNA or gDNA derived from T cells, B-cell-depleted T cells, or PBMCs.

Original analysis: Amplification of reference gene primers provided the estimated nucleated cell counts. Here immunoSEQ multiplex PCR was the method, and the copy in TCRdb shows in-frame clones only, minus some. V and J calls and clone size come straight from that table; D and trimming were deduced from the DNA. The sample has about 230,000 clones, 83% seen once. The germline V gene encodes CDR1 MNHEY and CDR2 SVGAGI. This CDR3 contains 14 residues. Trimming at V came to 6 bases and at J to 4 bases, leaving 7 bases not matched to a gene. Sample: peripheral blood. The TCR originated in a woman aged 45 to 65 with acute or convalescent COVID-19. The rearrangement joins TRBV6-5 to TRBJ2-7; 9 positions agree with TRBD2. CDR3 nucleotides: TGTGCCAGCAGGCACGGACTAGCGAATTACGAGCAGTACTTC. Translated, it gives CASRHGLANYEQYF.